These 9 T cell receptor beta chains came from one sample sequenced in a study of technical replicates of blood from a few donors. The table came from immunoSEQ multiplex PCR; TCRdb's copy has only in-frame clones and leaves some out. The sample includes tens of thousands of clones, roughly 94% of them seen just once. The material sequenced was T cells isolated from PBMCs. These receptors all come from a human donor in good health.

The chain is built from TRBV15 and TRBJ2-1; TRBD2 agrees at 7 bases. This CDR3 contains 17 residues. Trimming took 2 bases from V and 0 from J; bases not matched to a gene: 7. Germline V CDR1 and CDR2: LNHNV, YYDKDF (reference sequence). The CDR3 bases are TGTGCCACCAGCAGACCATCTCTAGCGGACTCCTACAATGAGCAGTTCTTC. Translating it yields CATSRPSLADSYNEQFF.

The chain recombines TRBV7-9 with TRBJ2-7; 7 nucleotides align to TRBD2. The J segment lost 5 bases and the V segment lost 6 bases, leaving 13 bases of the junction unmatched. CDR1 is SEHNR and CDR2 is FQNEAQ in the germline V gene (reference sequence). CDR3 length equals 15 residues. CDR3 nucleotide sequence: TGTGCCAGCAGTCGAGTTCGGGACTACATGAACGAGCAGTACTTC. It encodes CASSRVRDYMNEQYF.

The chain couples TRBV6-6 to TRBJ1-1; the D gene is possibly TRBD1 (5 bases). Germline loops: CDR1 MNHNY, CDR2 SVGAGI (reference sequence). The CDR3 spans 11 residues. V was trimmed by 6 bases and J by 6 bases, leaving 8 bases between them. CDR3 in DNA: TGTGCCAGCAGGACAGTTTCTGAAGCTTTCTTT. Its protein is CASRTVSEAFF.

The chain is built from TRBV5-1 and TRBJ2-7, with TRBD2 matching 8 bases. Germline V lookup: CDR1 SGHRS, CDR2 YFSETQ. With 4 bases clipped from V and 1 base from J, the junction kept 7 bases outside the gene matches. There are 15 residues in the CDR3. For the CDR3, the DNA is TGCGCCAGCAGCAATGCCGAGCGGGGGTCCTACGAGCAGTACTTC. Its translation is CASSNAERGSYEQYF.

In DNA form, the CDR3 reads TGTGCCAGCAGCCCTCGGGGCGGGAGCCCATCCTACGAGCAGTACTTC. Protein: CASSPRGGSPSYEQYF. This chain connects TRBV27 to TRBJ2-7, with 7 bases fitting TRBD2. This CDR3 has 16 residues. J lost 1 base, V lost 6 bases, and 12 bases had no gene match. Germline assignment: CDR1 MNHEY and CDR2 SMNVEV (reference sequence).

The chain couples TRBV4-1 to TRBJ2-7; D might be TRBD2 (6 bases). The ends were cut back, 0 bases at V and 0 bases at J, with 12 bases in the middle. Germline V CDR1 and CDR2: MGHRA, YSYEKL. The CDR3 runs to 16 residues. The CDR3 coding sequence is TGCGCCAGCAGCCAAGATCGGGAGCGGAGCTCCTACGAGCAGTACTTC. Protein sequence: CASSQDRERSSYEQYF.

This clone was seen once. This rearrangement joins TRBV27 to TRBJ1-1; no clear D. CDR3 length: 12 amino acids. The germline V gene encodes CDR1 MNHEY and CDR2 SMNVEV (reference sequence). The V and J ends lost 10 bases and 1 base respectively, with 10 bases between them. For the CDR3, the DNA is TGTGCCACCCGACGGGAGAACACTGAAGCTTTCTTT. This encodes CATRRENTEAFF.

This clone has just a few counts. The chain carries TRBV7-9 and TRBJ1-1, with D hard to call. CDR3 length: 12 residues. Germline V gives CDR1 SEHNR, CDR2 FQNEAQ (reference sequence). Trimming took off 8 bases at V and 2 bases at J, with 9 bases between the two ends. The CDR3 nucleotides read TGTGCCAGCCTCGGTGGTAACACTGAAGCTTTCTTT. Translation: CASLGGNTEAFF.

This chain links TRBV6-5 with TRBJ1-1; weak D call: TRBD1 (5 bases). This CDR3 has 15 residues. V was pared by 1 base and J by 5 bases, with 14 bases between. Germline-derived CDR1 and CDR2 are MNHEY and SVGAGI. The CDR3 DNA reads as TGTGCCAGCAGTTACTTTTCCCCAGGGAAGACTGAAGCTTTCTTT. As protein: CASSYFSPGKTEAFF.